One and the same sample provided the 21 T cell receptor beta chains below, sequenced in a study of shared clonotypes between healthy human individuals. TCRdb keeps only in-frame clones here, not all; method: immunoSEQ multiplex PCR. Among more than 2 million clones listed, 85% to 95% were seen once. The sample was naive CD4+ T cells sorted from blood. Specified subset: CD45RA+ positively selected. These receptors all stem from a man aged 18 to 30 in good health.

This sequence joins TRBV10-2 and TRBJ2-7; D might be TRBD1 (6 bases). Per germline, CDR1 WSHSY and CDR2 SAAADI. Trimming took off 5 bases at V and 0 bases at J, with 14 bases between the two ends. The CDR3 is 15 residues long. The CDR3 region has the DNA TGCGCCAGCAGTAACACCGGGACATCCTCCTACGAGCAGTACTTC. Encoded protein: CASSNTGTSSYEQYF.

The chain employs TRBV18 and TRBJ2-7; 8 bases match TRBD2. CDR1 and CDR2 from the germline V gene are KGHSH and LQKENI. Trimming at V came to 3 bases and at J to 4 bases, leaving 5 bases not matched to a gene. CDR3 length: 14 residues. As DNA, the CDR3 is TGTGCCAGCTCACCTAGGACTAGCCGGTACGAGCAGTACTTC. Its protein is CASSPRTSRYEQYF.

In its sample, this clone was seen once. The rearrangement links TRBV7-6 to TRBJ1-2, with D maybe TRBD1 (6 bases). V was trimmed by 1 base and J by 8 bases, leaving 14 bases between them. Germline V lookup: CDR1 SGHVS, CDR2 FNYEAQ. The CDR3 length is 14 residues. CDR3 nucleotides: TGTGCCAGCAGCTTAGGGGGGCTTTCGTACGGCTACACCTTC. Translation: CASSLGGLSYGYTF.

As for this clone: This same CDR3 is encoded by further DNA sequences in the sample. The chain recombines TRBV18 with TRBJ2-2, with D possibly matching TRBD2 (6 bases). The CDR3 is 15 amino acids. V was cut by 4 bases and J by 1 base, with 10 bases left in between. CDR1 is KGHSH, CDR2 LQKENI, per germline. DNA of the CDR3: TGTGCCAGCTCACTGGGGACTGGGAACACCGGGGAGCTGTTTTTT. It encodes CASSLGTGNTGELFF.

This clone was seen only once. The chain has TRBV28 and TRBJ1-6; 11 positions agree with TRBD1. The germline V gene has CDR1 MDHEN and CDR2 SYDVKM. J gave up 10 bases and V 3 bases, and 5 bases lay outside the gene matches. The CDR3 totals 15 residues. In nucleotides, the CDR3 is TGTGCCAGCAGTTTCTCGGACAGGGGGCTCTCACCCCTCCACTTT. Amino acid sequence: CASSFSDRGLSPLHF.

This clone has just one count. V usage is TRBV18 and J usage is TRBJ2-7; 7 bases align to TRBD2. The CDR3 has 15 residues. Trimming took 4 bases from V and 7 from J; bases not matched to a gene: 13. CDR1 and CDR2 from the germline V gene are KGHSH and LQKENI. Here the CDR3 reads CASSHSGTPLGEQYF. The CDR3 bases are TGTGCCAGCTCACACAGCGGGACCCCTCTTGGAGAGCAGTACTTC.

The CDR3 sequence: CASSPRTGGSGSVFF. CDR3 bases: TGTGCCAGCAGCCCGCGGACAGGGGGAAGCGGTAGCGTGTTCTTC. V and J are TRBV9 and TRBJ2-1, with 10 bases identical to TRBD1. CDR1 is SGDLS, CDR2 YYNGEE, per germline. The CDR3 totals 15 residues. The ends lost 4 bases at V and 15 bases at J; junction bases unmatched: 16. Complete variable domain (other parts from reference TRBV9 and TRBJ2-1): DSGVTQTPKHLITATGQRVTLRCSPRSGDLSVYWYQQSLDQGLQFLIQYYNGEERAKGNILERFSAQQFPDLHSELNLSSLELGDSALYFCASSPRTGGSGSVFFGPGTRLTVL.

This chain uses TRBV7-9 with TRBJ2-1; D is perhaps TRBD1 (6 bases). The CDR3 totals 16 residues. The germline gives CDR1 SEHNR, CDR2 FQNEAQ (reference sequence). V was pared by 1 base and J by 2 bases, with 12 bases between. The CDR3 region has the DNA TGTGCCAGCAGCTTAGGACAGGTGCTTACCTACAATGAGCAGTTCTTC. Translation: CASSLGQVLTYNEQFF.

This rearrangement joins TRBV5-5 to TRBJ1-5; TRBD1 matches 7 bases. V dropped 0 bases and J dropped 3; count of bases not matched to a gene: 6. The germline CDR1 and CDR2 sequences are SGHKS and YYEKEE (reference sequence). The length of the CDR3 is 16 residues. In DNA, the CDR3 is TGTGCCAGCAGCTTGGCCTTTGGACAGGCCAATCAGCCCCAGCATTTT. Its translation: CASSLAFGQANQPQHF. The full variable domain, completed using reference TRBV5-5 and TRBJ1-5, is DAGVTQSPTHLIKTRGQQVTLRCSPISGHKSVSWYQQVLGQGPQFIFQYYEKEERGRGNFPDRFSARQFPNYSSELNVNALLLGDSALYLCASSLAFGQANQPQHFGDGTRLSIL.

The rearrangement links TRBV5-1 to TRBJ2-1; D perhaps matches TRBD1 (6 bases). The CDR3 spans 18 residues. Germline V gene data show CDR1 as SGHRS and CDR2 as YFSETQ. V was cut by 5 bases and J by 5 bases, with 26 bases left in between. The CDR3 region has the DNA TGCGCCAGCAGTTCCGACCCCCCGCGGACAGTCCGGGACAATGAGCAGTTCTTC. This gives the protein CASSSDPPRTVRDNEQFF. The full variable domain, its missing parts supplied by reference TRBV5-1 and TRBJ2-1, is KAGVTQTPRYLIKTRGQQVTLSCSPISGHRSVSWYQQTPGQGLQFLFEYFSETQRNKGNFPGRFSGRQFSNSRSEMNVSTLELGDSALYLCASSSDPPRTVRDNEQFFGPGTRLTVL.

The chain couples TRBV10-3 to TRBJ1-1; D is possibly TRBD1 (6 bases). The CDR3 sequence is 14 residues long. V lost 8 bases to trimming and J lost 1 base, with 14 bases between them. Germline loops: CDR1 ENHRY, CDR2 SYGVKD. CDR3: CAISARGPNTEAFF. DNA for the CDR3: TGTGCCATCTCGGCGCGGGGGCCGAACACTGAAGCTTTCTTT.

The count of this clone is one. This chain joins TRBV5-1 and TRBJ2-3, with a tentative D call TRBD2 (5 bases). The CDR3 is 14 residues long. Between the trimmed V and J ends, which lost 7 bases and 0 bases, there was a span of 12 bases. Germline V gene data show CDR1 as SGHRS and CDR2 as YFSETQ. As DNA, the CDR3 is TGCGCCAGCCGAGGAGGCGTGAGCACAGATACGCAGTATTTT. As protein: CASRGGVSTDTQYF. The complete variable domain, with remaining parts taken from reference TRBV5-1 and TRBJ2-3, reads KAGVTQTPRYLIKTRGQQVTLSCSPISGHRSVSWYQQTPGQGLQFLFEYFSETQRNKGNFPGRFSGRQFSNSRSEMNVSTLELGDSALYLCASRGGVSTDTQYFGPGTRLTVL.

The gene calls are TRBV7-2 and TRBJ2-3, with D perhaps matching TRBD2 (5 bases). The CDR3 is 13 amino acids. Germline V gene lookup returns CDR1 SGHTA and CDR2 FQGNSA. Trimming cost V 1 base and J 4 bases, with 6 bases left between them. The CDR3 here is CASSLDGADTQYF. For the CDR3, the DNA is TGTGCCAGCAGCTTAGACGGGGCAGATACGCAGTATTTT. Complete variable domain (other parts from reference TRBV7-2 and TRBJ2-3): GAGVSQSPSNKVTEKGKDVELRCDPISGHTALYWYRQSLGQGLEFLIYFQGNSAPDKSGLPSDRFSAERTGGSVSTLTIQRTQQEDSAVYLCASSLDGADTQYFGPGTRLTVL.

The CDR3 bases are TGCAGCGTTGGGGCCTTGGAAGGAAACACCATATATTTT. It codes for CSVGALEGNTIYF. The rearrangement joins TRBV29-1 to TRBJ1-3; no definite D call. The CDR3 runs 13 residues. With 4 bases removed from V and 4 bases from J, the gap between germline ends came to 11 bases. The V gene's germline CDR1 is SQVTM and CDR2 ANQGSEA.

This chain links TRBV19 with TRBJ1-2, with a possible D match to TRBD1 (6 bases). Germline-derived CDR1 and CDR2 are LNHDA and SQIVND (reference sequence). Trimming left V 6 bases short and J 5 bases short, with 10 bases between. CDR3 length: 12 residues. CDR3 amino acids: CASSPQGYGYTF. The CDR3 nucleotides read TGTGCCAGTAGCCCGCAGGGGTATGGCTACACCTTC.

The chain links TRBV30 to TRBJ1-5; a weak D match, TRBD1 (6 bases). The CDR3 has 13 residues. The V gene lost 3 bases and the J gene lost 6 bases, with 12 bases spanning the gap. CDR1 and CDR2 from the germline V gene are GTSNPN and SVGIG (reference sequence). CDR3 sequence reads: CAWSLEGGQPQHF. CDR3 nucleotide sequence: TGTGCCTGGAGCCTAGAGGGGGGTCAGCCCCAGCATTTT.

This chain links TRBV5-8 with TRBJ2-7; 10 nucleotides match TRBD2. V trimming: 3 bases; J trimming: 1 base; junction bases outside the gene matches: 4. The CDR3 consists of 15 residues. Germline values: CDR1 SGHTS, CDR2 YDEGEE. The CDR3 is CASSYGLAVSYEQYF. CDR3 bases: TGTGCCAGCAGCTACGGACTAGCGGTGTCCTACGAGCAGTACTTC.

The genes are TRBV15 and TRBJ1-3, with D maybe TRBD1 (6 bases). This CDR3 region has 15 residues. V lost 5 bases, J lost 0 bases, and 11 bases lay in between. Germline CDR1 LNHNV, CDR2 YYDKDF (reference sequence). CDR3 coding DNA: TGTGCCACCAGCGCCGGGACAAGCTCTGGAAACACCATATATTTT. It translates to CATSAGTSSGNTIYF.

The CDR3 loop is CASRNTGRYQPQHF. CDR3 bases: TGTGCCAGCAGAAATACAGGGAGATATCAGCCCCAGCATTTT. V gene TRBV6-6 combines with J gene TRBJ1-5; weak D call: TRBD1 (6 bases). The germline CDR1 and CDR2 sequences are MNHNY and SVGAGI (reference sequence). Trimming removed 6 bases from V and 5 bases from J, with 14 bases in between. This CDR3 comprises 14 residues.

This rearrangement joins TRBV27 to TRBJ2-1, with D possibly called TRBD1 or TRBD2 (5 bases each). Germline assignment: CDR1 MNHEY and CDR2 SMNVEV (reference sequence). There are 13 residues in the CDR3. V was trimmed by 0 bases and J by 8 bases, leaving 8 bases between them. In DNA, the CDR3 is TGTGCCAGCAGTTTATCCTGGGGGTATGAGCAGTTCTTC. Amino acid sequence: CASSLSWGYEQFF.

V usage is TRBV14 and J usage is TRBJ2-1, with D perhaps assigned TRBD1 or TRBD2 (5 bases each). V was pared by 8 bases and J by 10 bases, with 18 bases between. The germline V gene has CDR1 SGHDN and CDR2 FVKESK. CDR3 length: 13 amino acids. The CDR3 nucleotides are TGTGCCAGCCGGCCGGGACCTAGAAAGGAGCAGTTCTTC. Protein sequence: CASRPGPRKEQFF.